This TCR beta chain was identified during a study of blood T cell repertoires in COVID-19. For the study at large: Spain, Italy and the United States supplied samples that represented acute and convalescent COVID-19.

Assay used: immunoSEQ multiplex PCR; TCRdb lists only in-frame clones, some missing. The sample carries 200,000 to 250,000 clones, roughly four fifths recorded once. This clone occurred once. Germline V gene lookup returns CDR1 SGHRS and CDR2 YFSETQ. The V gene end was trimmed by 0 bases and the J gene end by 2 bases; junction bases not matched to a gene: 3. The CDR3 is made up of 15 amino acids. V is TRBV5-1 and J is TRBJ1-1, with TRBD1 matching 8 bases. Input material: peripheral blood. This receptor was obtained from a woman aged 80 or over with COVID-19, enrolled during active disease. The CDR3 region has the DNA TGCGCCAGCAGCTTGGAACAGGGGGACAACACTGAAGCTTTCTTT. It yields the protein CASSLEQGDNTEAFF.